The 25 T cell receptor beta chains below all came from one sample that was sequenced in a study of blood T cell repertoires in COVID-19. TCRdb keeps only in-frame clones here, not all; method: immunoSEQ multiplex PCR. Of 250,000 or so clones listed, 85% to 90% were seen once; the top ten hold about 1.6%. The source material was peripheral blood. The receptor source for this set is a woman in her thirties or forties who had recovered from COVID-19.

The chain is built from TRBV10-3 and TRBJ1-2; D call uncertain. V was pared by 11 bases and J by 5 bases, with 12 bases between. The germline V gene has CDR1 ENHRY and CDR2 SYGVKD. The length of the CDR3 is 11 residues. The CDR3 sequence: CAPVAEYGYTF. DNA for the CDR3: TGTGCCCCCGTGGCGGAGTATGGCTACACCTTC.

This chain uses TRBV27 with TRBJ2-7; D is perhaps TRBD1 (5 bases). Germline V gene lookup returns CDR1 MNHEY and CDR2 SMNVEV (reference sequence). Trimming removed 6 bases at V and 6 bases at J, with 12 bases between. The CDR3 is made up of 12 amino acids. The CDR3 loop reads CASRDSYTEQYF. The DNA for the CDR3 is TGTGCCAGCAGAGACAGCTATACCGAGCAGTACTTC.

J is TRBJ1-6 and V is TRBV15; 7 nucleotides agree with TRBD1. Trimming removed 5 bases from V and 6 bases from J; junction bases left unmatched: 7. CDR1 and CDR2 from the germline V gene are LNHNV and YYDKDF (reference sequence). The CDR3 covers 15 residues. CDR3 in amino acids: CATSATGLVNSPLHF. CDR3 coding DNA: TGTGCCACCAGCGCGACAGGGTTGGTTAATTCACCCCTCCACTTT.

This clone turned up a few times. J is TRBJ2-7 and V is TRBV19, with D tentatively TRBD2 (7 bases). Germline assignment: CDR1 LNHDA and CDR2 SQIVND (reference sequence). V was cut by 4 bases and J by 3 bases, with 10 bases left in between. The CDR3 extends over 13 amino acids. CDR3 sequence (DNA): TGTGCCAGTAGTAGCGGGGGCATCTACGAGCAGTACTTC. As protein: CASSSGGIYEQYF.

The V and J genes are TRBV28 and TRBJ1-4, with TRBD1 matching over 7 bases. Germline trimming cut 3 bases from V and 7 bases from J; bases unmatched to any gene: 2. This CDR3 has 13 amino acids. Germline CDR1 MDHEN, CDR2 SYDVKM. CDR3 amino acids: CASSFTGVEKLFF. The CDR3 bases are TGTGCCAGCAGTTTCACAGGGGTTGAAAAACTGTTTTTT.

To note about this clone: One junction end disagrees with the germline gene, perhaps due to a read error. J is TRBJ2-1 and V is TRBV19, with a possible D match to TRBD2 (5 bases). The CDR3 loop spans 12 amino acids. CDR1 and CDR2 (germline): LNHDA, SQIVND (reference sequence). The CDR3 bases are TGTGCCAGTAGGGACCCGGGATCCATATTCCTCTTC. This gives the protein CASRDPGSIFLF.

The chain carries TRBV27 and TRBJ2-1; 8 nucleotides line up with TRBD2. Germline V gene lookup returns CDR1 MNHEY and CDR2 SMNVEV (reference sequence). V dropped 5 bases and J dropped 4; count of bases not matched to a gene: 4. The CDR3 consists of 14 residues. The CDR3 is CASSPAGGYNEQFF. In nucleotides, the CDR3 is TGTGCCAGCAGTCCCGCGGGGGGTTACAATGAGCAGTTCTTC.

A few counts support this clone. The V gene is TRBV6-9, the J gene TRBJ1-3; 8 bases are a match to TRBD1. Trimming at V came to 2 bases and at J to 4 bases, leaving 4 bases not matched to a gene. Per germline, CDR1 MNHGY and CDR2 SVAAGI. The CDR3 has 15 residues. CDR3: CASSYPRGQGNTIYF. CDR3 coding DNA: TGTGCCAGCAGTTATCCCAGGGGGCAAGGAAACACCATATATTTT.

The chain employs TRBV12-5 and TRBJ1-4; a weak D match, TRBD1 (5 bases). V lost 6 bases, J lost 8 bases, and 31 bases lay in between. Looked up from germline, CDR1 is LGHNT and CDR2 is FRNRAP. The CDR3 spans 19 residues. The CDR3 protein is CASGPPASSLWGGKEKLFF. In DNA form, the CDR3 reads TGTGCTAGTGGGCCCCCTGCCTCCTCCCTGTGGGGGGGAAAGGAAAAACTGTTTTTT. The whole variable domain, remainder taken from reference TRBV12-5 and TRBJ1-4, is DARVTQTPRHKVTEMGQEVTMRCQPILGHNTVFWYRQTMMQGLELLAYFRNRAPLDDSGMPKDRFSAEMPDATLATLKIQPSEPRDSAVYFCASGPPASSLWGGKEKLFFGSGTQLSVL.

V usage is TRBV10-3 and J usage is TRBJ1-1; possibly TRBD1 for D (6 bases). V was cut by 10 bases and J by 0 bases, with 21 bases left in between. Germline CDR1 reads ENHRY; CDR2 reads SYGVKD. The CDR3 totals 16 residues. The CDR3 coding sequence is TGTGCCACCATTAGCACCAGGGGAGGGGTGAACACTGAAGCTTTCTTT. Protein: CATISTRGGVNTEAFF.

The gene calls are TRBV4-1 and TRBJ2-5; 7 positions agree with TRBD2. Looked up from germline, CDR1 is MGHRA and CDR2 is YSYEKL. The V gene end was trimmed by 1 base and the J gene end by 4 bases; junction bases not matched to a gene: 6. CDR3 length equals 15 residues. The CDR3 DNA reads TGCGCCAGCAGCCAAGTGGGACTACGAGTAGAGACCCAGTACTTC. This gives the protein CASSQVGLRVETQYF.

V and J are TRBV7-6 and TRBJ2-2; 7 nucleotides align to TRBD1. J gave up 4 bases and V 5 bases, and 10 bases lay outside the gene matches. The CDR3 runs to 16 residues. Germline V gene lookup returns CDR1 SGHVS and CDR2 FNYEAQ. The CDR3: CASSKLGGAGTGELFF. The CDR3 nucleotides are TGTGCCAGCAGCAAACTAGGGGGCGCGGGCACCGGGGAGCTGTTTTTT.

This rearrangement joins TRBV7-9 to TRBJ1-6; 10 bases line up with TRBD1. The V gene end was trimmed by 4 bases and the J gene end by 8 bases; junction bases not matched to a gene: 8. This CDR3 has 16 residues. CDR1 and CDR2 (germline): SEHNR, FQNEAQ (reference sequence). In DNA form, the CDR3 reads TGTGCCAGCAGCTCGCCGGGACAGGGGAAGGATTCACCCCTCCACTTT. Encoded protein: CASSSPGQGKDSPLHF. Drawing the rest from reference TRBV7-9 and TRBJ1-6, the complete variable domain is DTGVSQNPRHKITKRGQNVTFRCDPISEHNRLYWYRQTLGQGPEFLTYFQNEAQLEKSRLLSDRFSAERPKGSFSTLEIQRTEQGDSAMYLCASSSPGQGKDSPLHFGNGTRLTVT.

The V gene is TRBV18, the J gene TRBJ1-2; D call uncertain. With 1 base removed from V and 3 bases from J, the gap between germline ends came to 6 bases. The CDR3 loop spans 13 amino acids. CDR1 KGHSH and CDR2 LQKENI come from the germline V gene. Written as DNA, the CDR3 is TGTGCCAGCTCACCACTAGCTGACTATGGCTACACCTTC. The encoded protein is CASSPLADYGYTF. Based on the CDR3 plus reference TRBV18 and TRBJ1-2, the full variable domain is NAGVMQNPRHLVRRRGQEARLRCSPMKGHSHVYWYRQLPEEGLKFMVYLQKENIIDESGMPKERFSAEFPKEGPSILRIQQVVRGDSAAYFCASSPLADYGYTFGSGTRLTVV.

J is TRBJ1-3 and V is TRBV7-9; D is perhaps TRBD1 (5 bases). The CDR3 extends over 11 amino acids. V lost 5 bases to trimming and J lost 11 bases, with 10 bases between them. Per the germline V gene, CDR1 is SEHNR and CDR2 is FQNEAQ (reference sequence). CDR3 sequence: CASSTRGAIYF. Here the CDR3 DNA reads TGTGCCAGCAGCACCCGGGGGGCCATATATTTT.

V gene TRBV12-3 or TRBV12-4 combines with J gene TRBJ1-1, with 9 bases aligning to TRBD1. The CDR3 contains 13 residues. V lost 6 bases to trimming and J lost 4 bases; unmatched junction nucleotides: 3. CDR3 in amino acids: CASSLDRGTEAFF. The CDR3 DNA is TGTGCCAGCAGCTTGGACAGGGGCACTGAAGCTTTCTTT.

As concerns this clone: This same CDR3 is encoded by further DNA sequences in the sample. This chain links TRBV3-1 (or the pseudogene TRBV3-2) with TRBJ1-1; perhaps TRBD1 as D (5 bases). This CDR3 has 14 amino acids. CDR1 and CDR2 from the germline V gene are LGHDT and YNNKEL (reference sequence). Trimming stripped 1 base from V and 2 bases from J, with 8 bases between. DNA of the CDR3: TGTGCCAGCAGCCAAGCGGGGGGAAACACTGAAGCTTTCTTT. Translated: CASSQAGGNTEAFF.

The genes are TRBV11-2 and TRBJ1-1, with a tentative D call TRBD1 (5 bases). V was cut by 4 bases and J by 6 bases, with 15 bases left in between. Germline V gene lookup returns CDR1 SGHAT and CDR2 FQNNGV. The CDR3 has 14 amino acids. The CDR3 bases are TGTGCCAGCAGCTCCCAGGGTCGGGGGGCTGAAGCTTTCTTT. As protein: CASSSQGRGAEAFF. The complete variable domain, with remaining parts taken from reference TRBV11-2 and TRBJ1-1, reads EAGVAQSPRYKIIEKRQSVAFWCNPISGHATLYWYQQILGQGPKLLIQFQNNGVVDDSQLPKDRFSAERLKGVDSTLKIQPAKLEDSAVYLCASSSQGRGAEAFFGQGTRLTVV.

The CDR3 nucleotides read TGTGCCAGTAGTATAGAGGCGGGCAGCTCCATTTACGAGCAGTACTTC. This gives the protein CASSIEAGSSIYEQYF. This chain joins TRBV19 and TRBJ2-7; possibly TRBD2 for D (5 bases). In germline, CDR1 is LNHDA, CDR2 SQIVND (reference sequence). The CDR3 spans 16 residues. The ends were cut back, 0 bases at V and 4 bases at J, with 16 bases in the middle.

V and J are TRBV27 and TRBJ1-2, with 8 bases fitting TRBD1. Germline-derived CDR1 and CDR2 are MNHEY and SMNVEV (reference sequence). V trimming: 5 bases; J trimming: 4 bases; junction bases outside the gene matches: 12. The CDR3 sequence is 16 residues long. Here the CDR3 DNA reads TGTGCCAGCAGTGCCAATCCGGACAGGGTTTCCTATGGCTACACCTTC. Encoded protein: CASSANPDRVSYGYTF.

V gene TRBV28 combines with J gene TRBJ1-4; D is perhaps TRBD1 (5 bases). CDR1 is MDHEN and CDR2 is SYDVKM in the germline V gene. With 1 base removed from V and 0 bases from J, the gap between germline ends came to 9 bases. This CDR3 region has 16 residues. In nucleotides, the CDR3 is TGTGCCAGCAGTTTATTTCGGGGGACAACTAATGAAAAACTGTTTTTT. It codes for CASSLFRGTTNEKLFF.

This chain connects TRBV29-1 to TRBJ2-7; 9 positions match TRBD1. The V and J ends lost 7 bases and 3 bases, in that order; junction bases with no gene match: 4. Germline CDR1 is SQVTM and CDR2 is ANQGSEA. There are 12 residues in the CDR3. The CDR3 loop reads CSAGTGFYEQYF. The CDR3 DNA reads as TGCAGCGCTGGGACAGGGTTCTACGAGCAGTACTTC.

J is TRBJ2-2 and V is TRBV2; tentative D call: TRBD1 (5 bases). This CDR3 spans 15 amino acids. Germline CDR1 reads SNHLY; CDR2 reads FYNNEI. V lost 8 bases and J lost 2, with 15 bases in between. Here the CDR3 DNA reads TGTGCCAGCCATCCCTGGGGCGGAAACACCGGGGAGCTGTTTTTT. It is translated as CASHPWGGNTGELFF.

The genes are TRBV9 and TRBJ2-1; TRBD2 aligns across 8 bases. V lost 0 bases and J lost 8; bases outside the gene matches: 7. From germline, CDR1 is SGDLS and CDR2 YYNGEE. This CDR3 is 15 amino acids long. CDR3 sequence (DNA): TGTGCCAGCAGCGTAGCCGGGGGGGTCATCTATGAGCAGTTCTTC. Amino acids: CASSVAGGVIYEQFF.

The rearrangement joins TRBV14 to TRBJ1-1; 7 bases agree with TRBD1. The CDR3 extends over 17 amino acids. Germline V CDR1 and CDR2: SGHDN, FVKESK. Unmatched junction bases numbered 14, after V lost 3 bases and J lost 4 bases. The CDR3 DNA sequence: TGTGCCAGCAGCCAGCATACAGGGGCACGCCTGACCACTGAAGCTTTCTTT. Its protein product is CASSQHTGARLTTEAFF.